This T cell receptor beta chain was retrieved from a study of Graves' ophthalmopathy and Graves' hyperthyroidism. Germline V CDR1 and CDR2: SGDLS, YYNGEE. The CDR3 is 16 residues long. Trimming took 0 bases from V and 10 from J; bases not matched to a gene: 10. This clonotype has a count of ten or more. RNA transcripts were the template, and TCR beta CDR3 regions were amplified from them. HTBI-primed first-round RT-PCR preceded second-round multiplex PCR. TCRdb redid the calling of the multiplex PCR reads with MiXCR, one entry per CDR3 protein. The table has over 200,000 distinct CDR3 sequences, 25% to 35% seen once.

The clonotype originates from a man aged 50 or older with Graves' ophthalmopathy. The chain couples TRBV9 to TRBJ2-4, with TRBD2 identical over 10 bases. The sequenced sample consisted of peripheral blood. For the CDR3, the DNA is TGTGCCAGCAGCGTAGGGGGGCTAGCGGGAGATCCTATTCAGTACTTC. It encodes CASSVGGLAGDPIQYF.